This TCR beta chain was identified in a study of PD-1 blockade in classical Hodgkin lymphoma. The table came from immunoSEQ multiplex PCR; TCRdb's copy has only in-frame clones and leaves some out. This sample has about 54,000 clones; 75% to 95% occur once, and the top ten carry about 10%. The study, taken as a whole, reports: Compared with healthy donors, newly diagnosed patients reportedly showed lower baseline TCR diversity. By C4D1, CD4+ diversity increased significantly, especially in complete responders.

No patient escaped relapse after autologous stem cell transplantation, and brentuximab vedotin exposure varied. Turning to this clone: Its antigen is unknown.

There are 11 residues in the CDR3. V lost 4 bases to trimming and J lost 4 bases, with 5 bases between them. The V gene's germline CDR1 is PRHDT and CDR2 FYEKMQ (reference sequence). V gene TRBV13 combines with J gene TRBJ2-7; the D is unclear. The source of this sequence is a human donor with classical Hodgkin lymphoma. The material sequenced was peripheral blood mononuclear cells (PBMCs), taken before the second cycle of nivolumab. CDR3 coding DNA: TGTGCCAGCAGCTCAGAATACGAGCAGTACTTC. It is translated as CASSSEYEQYF. The full variable domain, in which reference TRBV13 and TRBJ2-7 provide the parts outside the CDR3, is AAGVIQSPRHLIKEKRETATLKCYPIPRHDTVYWYQQGPGQDPQFLISFYEKMQSDKGSIPDRFSAQQFSDYHSELNMSSLELGDSALYFCASSSEYEQYFGPGTRLTVT.